These 24 T cell receptor beta chains came from one sample sequenced in a study of T cell repertoires in cytomegalovirus infection. Using its own MiXCR run on the reads, TCRdb lists one record per CDR3 protein. The sample includes 310,000 or so distinct CDR3 sequences, about 23% of them seen just once. The sequenced sample was PBMCs. Receptors were obtained from a human donor in good health (CMV status not recorded). Some clones in this sample may be carry-over from other donors' samples.

This clonotype was seen repeatedly, ten times or more. The chain combines TRBV10-3 with TRBJ2-5; the D gene is possibly TRBD2 (6 bases). This CDR3 has 15 amino acids. The ends were cut back, 2 bases at V and 3 bases at J, with 13 bases in the middle. Germline V gene sequence: CDR1 ENHRY, CDR2 SYGVKD. Written as DNA, the CDR3 is TGTGCCATCAGTGAGGGAGGGGTGTTAGAAGAGACCCAGTACTTC. Translating gives CAISEGGVLEETQYF.

On this clonotype: A single base separates this from a much larger clone, so it may be a read error. V usage is TRBV7-2 and J usage is TRBJ2-1, with 10 bases that match TRBD2. The DNA end lines up better with TRBJ2-7; the J call may be wrong. CDR3 length: 15 amino acids. CDR1 and CDR2 (germline): SGHTA, FQGNSA. CDR3 DNA: TGTGCCAGCAGCTTAGGGCTAGCGGGAGAGAATGAGCAGTACTTC. Encoded protein: CASSLGLAGENEQYF.

This clonotype was observed a handful of times. One junction end does not reproduce the germline sequence, and a read error may be involved. The chain links TRBV4-1 to TRBJ2-5; 7 nucleotides match TRBD1. In germline, CDR1 is MGHRA, CDR2 YSYEKL. CDR3 length: 13 amino acids. Here the CDR3 DNA reads TGTGCCAGCAGCCAAGAGGCAGGGGGGACCCAGTACTTC. It codes for CASSQEAGGTQYF.

This clonotype was counted many times. The chain has TRBV7-2 and TRBJ1-1, with 9 bases identical to TRBD1. This CDR3 comprises 14 residues. V lost 5 bases and J lost 5; bases outside the gene matches: 6. CDR1 is SGHTA, CDR2 FQGNSA, per germline. The CDR3 spells CASSVGTGYTEAFF. The CDR3 coding sequence is TGTGCCAGCAGCGTTGGGACAGGGTATACTGAAGCTTTCTTT.

This chain links TRBV7-4 with TRBJ1-1; D gene uncertain. The germline V gene has CDR1 SGHVT and CDR2 SQSDAQ. V was shortened by 5 bases and J by 2 bases, with 9 bases between the two germline ends. This CDR3 region has 13 residues. The CDR3 region has the DNA TGTGCCAGCAGCGAAAACAGTAACACTGAAGCTTTCTTT. Protein sequence: CASSENSNTEAFF.

V usage is TRBV7-6 and J usage is TRBJ1-6; tentatively, D is TRBD1 (5 bases). The V end lost 3 bases, the J end lost 7 bases, and 13 bases lay between the germline ends. CDR3 length: 15 residues. Looked up from germline, CDR1 is SGHVS and CDR2 is FNYEAQ. CDR3 nucleotide sequence: TGTGCCAGCAGCTTCATAACAGGAATAAATTCACCCCTCCACTTT. It yields the protein CASSFITGINSPLHF.

This clonotype occurred many times. The chain carries TRBV19 and TRBJ1-5; possible D gene TRBD1, 5 bases. This CDR3 is built from 15 residues. Germline CDR1 reads LNHDA; CDR2 reads SQIVND (reference sequence). With 4 bases removed from V and 3 bases from J, the gap between germline ends came to 13 bases. In DNA, the CDR3 is TGTGCCAGTAGTAGACCGGGACGGAACAATCAGCCCCAGCATTTT. Translating gives CASSRPGRNNQPQHF.

The V call is TRBV29-1, the J call TRBJ2-7; perhaps TRBD1 as D (5 bases). Germline V lookup: CDR1 SQVTM, CDR2 ANQGSEA. This CDR3 is built from 14 residues. V lost 5 bases to trimming and J lost 0 bases, with 14 bases between them. In nucleotides, the CDR3 is TGCAGCGTTACGACAGTGCAAATCTCCTACGAGCAGTACTTC. As protein: CSVTTVQISYEQYF.

Ten or more counts support this clonotype. The gene calls are TRBV7-2 and TRBJ2-4; possibly TRBD2 for D (6 bases). The germline gives CDR1 SGHTA, CDR2 FQGNSA. The germline V and J ends were trimmed by 4 bases and 0 bases, with 13 bases remaining between them. This CDR3 contains 16 residues. The CDR3 coding sequence is TGTGCCAGCAGCTGGGGTAGCGGTCTAGCCAAAAACATTCAGTACTTC. Protein: CASSWGSGLAKNIQYF.

This clonotype showed up just a few times. The chain links TRBV5-1 to TRBJ2-3, with 8 bases aligning to TRBD1. This CDR3 has 14 residues. Germline V lookup: CDR1 SGHRS, CDR2 YFSETQ. V shed 4 bases and J 4 bases; nucleotides not matched to a gene: 5. The CDR3 coding sequence is TGCGCCAGCAGCGGACAGGGTGGGGCAGATACGCAGTATTTT. The encoded protein is CASSGQGGADTQYF.

This clonotype came up many times. The V call is TRBV7-2, the J call TRBJ1-5; weak D call: TRBD1 (5 bases). Germline V lookup: CDR1 SGHTA, CDR2 FQGNSA. V lost 5 bases to trimming and J lost 7 bases, with 18 bases between them. The CDR3 loop spans 15 amino acids. The CDR3 nucleotides read TGTGCCAGCAGCCCCGGGACCGGGACGGGGCAGCCCCAGCATTTT. It specifies CASSPGTGTGQPQHF.

This sequence joins TRBV6-5 and TRBJ2-5; TRBD1 might be the D (5 bases). Trimming pared 5 bases from V and 5 bases from J, leaving 12 bases between. This CDR3 contains 13 residues. Germline assignment: CDR1 MNHEY and CDR2 SVGAGI. The CDR3 DNA sequence: TGTGCCAGCAGTAGACAGCGAAGGGAGACCCAGTACTTC. Translation gives CASSRQRRETQYF.

This clonotype was seen ten or more times. V usage is TRBV28 and J usage is TRBJ2-3; TRBD2 aligns across 15 bases. The J segment lost 1 base and the V segment lost 3 bases, leaving 8 bases of the junction unmatched. The CDR3 spans 19 residues. The germline V gene encodes CDR1 MDHEN and CDR2 SYDVKM. DNA of the CDR3: TGTGCCAGCAGTTTGGCTGGACTAGCGGGGGGGAGGGGCACAGATACGCAGTATTTT. This translates into CASSLAGLAGGRGTDTQYF.

This clonotype was recorded many times. The chain has TRBV11-2 and TRBJ2-7; no clear D. CDR3 length: 14 amino acids. Trimming cost V 1 base and J 3 bases, with 10 bases left between them. Germline CDR1 reads SGHAT; CDR2 reads FQNNGV. The chain's CDR3 is CASSLAQSLYEQYV. The DNA of the CDR3 is TGTGCCAGCAGCTTAGCTCAATCCCTCTACGAGCAGTACGTC.

The chain combines TRBV19 with TRBJ2-7, with 7 bases aligning to TRBD1. Germline CDR1 and CDR2: LNHDA and SQIVND (reference sequence). V trimming: 3 bases; J trimming: 5 bases; junction bases outside the gene matches: 7. The CDR3 loop spans 14 amino acids. The CDR3 region is CASSISTGFNEQYF. CDR3 sequence (DNA): TGTGCCAGTAGTATTTCGACAGGGTTTAACGAGCAGTACTTC.

The genes are TRBV20-1 and TRBJ2-2; the D is unclear. This CDR3 is 14 amino acids long. The ends were cut back, 1 base at V and 1 base at J, with 7 bases in the middle. Germline assignment: CDR1 DFQATT and CDR2 SNEGSKA (reference sequence). The CDR3 reads CSARVSVNTGELFF. The DNA for the CDR3 is TGCAGTGCTAGAGTCTCGGTGAACACCGGGGAGCTGTTTTTT.

CDR3 DNA: TGTGCCAGTAGTCGCAGGGTTATGGAAGAAAAACTGTTTTTT. Protein: CASSRRVMEEKLFF. The V call is TRBV19, the J call TRBJ1-4; possible D gene TRBD1, 5 bases. The CDR3 runs 14 residues. Germline V gene sequence: CDR1 LNHDA, CDR2 SQIVND (reference sequence). Trimming took off 5 bases at V and 8 bases at J, with 15 bases between the two ends.

This clonotype appeared many times. The chain recombines TRBV7-2 with TRBJ2-5; D is uncertain. This CDR3 contains 13 residues. V lost 3 bases and J 2 bases, leaving 7 bases between the germline ends. In germline, CDR1 is SGHTA, CDR2 FQGNSA. CDR3 amino acids: CASSFKRQETQYF. The CDR3 DNA reads TGTGCCAGCAGCTTTAAGAGACAAGAGACCCAGTACTTC.

The chain has TRBV10-3 and TRBJ1-1; D gene unclear. CDR1 and CDR2 (germline): ENHRY, SYGVKD. The V and J ends lost 0 bases and 6 bases respectively, with 14 bases between them. This CDR3 has 15 residues. DNA for the CDR3: TGTGCCATCAGTGAGTCGGTGGTCCTAAGCGCTGAAGCTTTCTTT. Encoded protein: CAISESVVLSAEAFF.

This clonotype appeared many times. The chain joins TRBV7-2 to TRBJ2-5; D is uncertain. From germline, CDR1 is SGHTA and CDR2 FQGNSA. CDR3 length: 13 residues. With 3 bases removed from V and 2 bases from J, the gap between germline ends came to 7 bases. The CDR3 nucleotides are TGTGCCAGCAGCTTGAGTCTACAAGAGACCCAGTACTTC. This gives the protein CASSLSLQETQYF.

As to this clonotype: A clone one base away is much larger, so this may be a read error. The chain carries TRBV7-2 and TRBJ2-7; no definite D call. The CDR3 is 15 amino acids. Germline lookup yields CDR1 SGHTA and CDR2 FQGNSA. CDR3 sequence: CASSLVRTYSYVQYF. The CDR3, as DNA: TGTGCCAGCAGCTTAGTCCGAACCTACTCCTACGTGCAGTACTTC.

This chain connects TRBV29-1 to TRBJ1-1, with D possibly being TRBD1 (5 bases). CDR1 is SQVTM and CDR2 is ANQGSEA in the germline V gene. The ends were cut back, 3 bases at V and 1 base at J, with 12 bases in the middle. CDR3 size: 14 residues. The CDR3 DNA sequence: TGCAGCGTTGATCGGGGGAGGGGGAACACTGAAGCTTTCTTT. Its translation is CSVDRGRGNTEAFF. Variable domain in full (rest from reference TRBV29-1 and TRBJ1-1): SAVISQKPSRDICQRGTSLTIQCQVDSQVTMMFWYRQQPGQSLTLIATANQGSEATYESGFVIDKFPISRPNLTFSTLTVSNMSPEDSSIYLCSVDRGRGNTEAFFGQGTRLTVV.

This clonotype showed up many times. The rearrangement joins TRBV2 to TRBJ2-7, with D possibly being TRBD1 (5 bases). This CDR3 has 15 amino acids. Trimming took 1 base from V and 4 from J, leaving 14 bases between them. The germline CDR1 and CDR2 sequences are SNHLY and FYNNEI. CDR3 nucleotide sequence: TGTGCCAGCAGTGAAGGGCAGGGCCACCCTTACGAGCAGTACTTC. It encodes CASSEGQGHPYEQYF.

On this clonotype: A junction boundary mismatches the germline segment, possibly from a read error. Here the CDR3 reads CASSTAPGLKLAF. In nucleotides, the CDR3 is TGTGCCAGCAGCACCGCCCCAGGCCTAAAGCTCGCCTTC. V is TRBV7-2 and J is TRBJ1-2; D not resolved. CDR3 length equals 13 residues. From germline, CDR1 is SGHTA and CDR2 FQGNSA. The full variable domain, in which reference TRBV7-2 and TRBJ1-2 provide the parts outside the CDR3, is GAGVSQSPSNKVTEKGKDVELRCDPISGHTALYWYRQSLGQGLEFLIYFQGNSAPDKSGLPSDRFSAERTGGSVSTLTIQRTQQEDSAVYLCASSTAPGLKLAFGSGTRLTVV.